The sequence of this TCR beta chain was determined in a study of OX40 agonist ivuxolimab in advanced cancers. Across the whole study: Cancers in dose escalation were hepatocellular, melanoma, renal cell and head and neck. With a range of roughly 23 to 79, age averaged about 58 years, and approximately 83% were male.

Measured with immunoSEQ multiplex PCR; TCRdb has only the in-frame clones, and not every one. The sample has 20,000 to 30,000 clones; more than 70% are singletons. Baseline, cycle 4 day 1, and cycle 7 day 1 were the blood sampling points. Comment on this clone: Its target is unknown.

Regarding the study as a whole: In CD8+ T cells, expanded clones were on average more numerous than in CD4+.

This TCR was recovered from an adult with an advanced solid tumor such as melanoma, head and neck, liver or kidney cancer. The specimen was CD4+ or CD8+ T cells sorted from blood, collected in a trial of the OX40 agonist ivuxolimab.

The CDR3 DNA reads TGTGCCAGCAGCTTAGCTCCACAGGGTAATCAGCCCCAGCATTTT. It yields the protein CASSLAPQGNQPQHF. The genes are TRBV7-6 and TRBJ1-5; the D gene is possibly TRBD1 (6 bases). CDR3 length: 15 residues. V dropped 0 bases and J dropped 4 bases, with 10 bases sitting between them. Germline loops: CDR1 SGHVS, CDR2 FNYEAQ.